The table lists the clone carrying this T cell receptor (beta chain) with many counts. Antigen specificity is unknown. Sequenced material consisted of expressed TCRB transcripts (all of the isolated RNA was reverse transcribed). The table came from immunoSEQ multiplex PCR; TCRdb's copy has only in-frame clones and leaves some out. Here the sample spans roughly 300,000 clones, 13% to 15% being singletons. A single heparinised blood sample, averaging roughly 100 mL, was obtained per donor. Stem cell-like memory, regulatory, central memory and naive CD4+ cells were sorted via CD45RO/CCR7/CD25/CD127/CD95/CD27. The data were taken from a study of beta chain features in type 1 diabetes. Study findings and constraints: A potential influence of HLA type upon TCRB rearrangement remained unresolved herein. Moderate but significant shortening of TCRB CDR3s was recorded in all four CD4+ subsets from Type 1 diabetes patients.

Germline CDR1 and CDR2: MNHNY and SVGAGI (reference sequence). This CDR3 comprises 12 residues. V shed 8 bases and J shed 3 bases, with 10 bases lying between them. The rearrangement links TRBV6-6 to TRBJ1-1; a possible D gene is TRBD1 (5 bases). Sample: central memory CD4+ T cells from blood. This receptor was obtained from a young man in good health. The DNA for the CDR3 is TGTGCCAGCCGCCCACAGGACACTGAAGCTTTCTTT. It encodes CASRPQDTEAFF.